Here is one TCR beta chain with its context. Residents of 24 US areas, aged about 18 to 100 years, made up the participants. CDR3 size: 11 residues. J gave up 8 bases and V 3 bases, and 2 bases lay outside the gene matches. Germline values: CDR1 SQVTM, CDR2 ANQGSEA. This sample is drawn from a study of blood T cell repertoires in COVID-19. Assay: immunoSEQ multiplex PCR; the TCRdb copy retains only in-frame clones and omits some. The profile shows approximately 470,000 clones, roughly 90% of them singletons. The sample was PBMCs or T cells enriched from blood (not recorded which). The rearrangement uses TRBV29-1 and TRBJ1-2; 8 bases are a match to TRBD1. This TCR came from a woman aged 18-29 years who had recovered from COVID-19. In nucleotides, the CDR3 is TGCAGCGTTGAGCAGGGGGCGGGCTACACCTTC. Translation: CSVEQGAGYTF.